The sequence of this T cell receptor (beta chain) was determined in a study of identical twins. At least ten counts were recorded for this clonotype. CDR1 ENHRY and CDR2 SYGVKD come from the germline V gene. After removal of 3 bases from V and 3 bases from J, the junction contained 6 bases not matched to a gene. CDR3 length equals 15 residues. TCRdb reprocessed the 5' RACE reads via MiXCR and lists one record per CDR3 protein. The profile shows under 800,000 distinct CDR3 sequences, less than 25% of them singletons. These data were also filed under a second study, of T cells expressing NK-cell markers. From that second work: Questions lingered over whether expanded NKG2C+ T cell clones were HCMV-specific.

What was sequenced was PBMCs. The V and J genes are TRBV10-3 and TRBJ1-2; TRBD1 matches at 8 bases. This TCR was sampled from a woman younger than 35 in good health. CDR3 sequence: CAISDRTGFDYGYTF. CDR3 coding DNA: TGTGCCATCAGTGACAGGACAGGGTTCGACTATGGCTACACCTTC.